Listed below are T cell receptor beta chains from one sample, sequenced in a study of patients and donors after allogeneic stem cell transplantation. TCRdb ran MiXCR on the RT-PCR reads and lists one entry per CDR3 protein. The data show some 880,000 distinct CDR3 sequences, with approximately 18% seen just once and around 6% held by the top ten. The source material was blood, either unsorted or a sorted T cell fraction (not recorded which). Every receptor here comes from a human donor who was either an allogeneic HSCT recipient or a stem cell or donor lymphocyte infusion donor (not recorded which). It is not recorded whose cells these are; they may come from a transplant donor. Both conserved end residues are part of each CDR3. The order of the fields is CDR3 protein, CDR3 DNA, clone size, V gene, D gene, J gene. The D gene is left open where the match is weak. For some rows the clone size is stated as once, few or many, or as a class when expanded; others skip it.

CATAQGLSTEAFF	TGTGCCACCGCACAAGGGCTGTCCACTGAAGCTTTCTTT	.	TRBV10-3	.	TRBJ1-1
CASSPGHGSGNTIYF	TGTGCCAGCTCCCCGGGACACGGTTCTGGAAACACCATATATTTT	.	TRBV18	.	TRBJ1-3
CASSYGQGVIYEQYF	TGTGCCAGCAGCTATGGACAGGGGGTTATCTACGAGCAGTACTTC	few	TRBV12-3/TRBV12-4	TRBD1	TRBJ2-7
CASSQDFKGSRTDTQYF	TGTGCCAGCAGCCAAGATTTTAAGGGATCACGCACAGATACGCAGTATTTT	once	TRBV4-2	.	TRBJ2-3
CASSAGPSPSGGYTF	TGTGCCAGCAGCGCCGGACCATCCCCTTCAGGTGGCTACACCTTC	.	TRBV7-9	.	TRBJ1-2
CAKRTVGYTF	TGTGCCAAGAGGACTGTTGGCTACACCTTC	few	TRBV2	.	TRBJ1-2
CATSRGPQEKLFF	TGTGCCACCAGCAGAGGCCCCCAGGAAAAACTGTTTTTT	.	TRBV15	.	TRBJ1-4
CASSYGGRGRRNQETQYF	TGTGCCAGCAGTTACGGGGGCCGGGGGAGACGGAACCAAGAGACCCAGTACTTC	.	TRBV6-2/TRBV6-3	.	TRBJ2-5
CATAQGVGMAPLHF	TGTGCCACCGCACAGGGTGTGGGGATGGCACCCCTCCACTTT	.	TRBV6-1	.	TRBJ1-6
CASSRTGVARGGQPQHF	TGTGCCAGCAGCCGGACAGGGGTCGCCCGTGGGGGTCAGCCCCAGCATTTT	few	TRBV28	TRBD1	TRBJ1-5
CSAIDRAGNEKLFF	TGCAGTGCTATTGACAGGGCCGGTAATGAAAAACTGTTTTTT	.	TRBV20-1	TRBD1	TRBJ1-4
CSARDSEQGVKGFF	TGCAGTGCTAGAGATTCCGAGCAGGGGGTGAAAGGTTTCTTT	few	TRBV20-1	TRBD1	TRBJ1-1
CASSLGQGGHEQYF	TGTGCCAGCAGTTTGGGGCAGGGAGGCCACGAGCAGTACTTC	many	TRBV12-3/TRBV12-4	.	TRBJ2-7
CASTPQATGTEQYF	TGCGCCAGCACCCCCCAAGCGACAGGGACCGAGCAGTACTTC	.	TRBV5-1	TRBD1	TRBJ2-7
CASRWASGSLGTGELFF	TGTGCCAGCAGATGGGCTAGCGGGAGCTTGGGCACCGGGGAGCTGTTTTTT	.	TRBV6-1	TRBD2	TRBJ2-2
CASSPTLPGQGAYEQYF	TGCGCCAGCAGCCCTACTCTCCCGGGACAGGGGGCCTACGAGCAGTACTTC	.	TRBV5-1	TRBD1	TRBJ2-7
CSVGFLPPASSYNEQFF	TGCAGCGTTGGATTCCTACCGCCTGCTAGCTCCTACAATGAGCAGTTCTTC	few	TRBV29-1	.	TRBJ2-1
CASSDSGQGDYGYTF	TGTGCCAGCAGTGACTCGGGACAGGGGGACTATGGCTACACCTTC	.	TRBV25-1	TRBD1	TRBJ1-2
CSARGGLAYNEQFF	TGCAGTGCTAGAGGGGGACTAGCCTACAATGAGCAGTTCTTC	few	TRBV20-1	TRBD2	TRBJ2-1
CASRNRGVPGEQYF	TGTGCCAGCAGGAATCGGGGCGTTCCAGGAGAGCAGTACTTC	few	TRBV28	.	TRBJ2-7
CASSQEVAGSGNTIYF	TGCGCCAGCAGCCAAGAAGTGGCAGGCTCTGGAAACACCATATATTTT	.	TRBV4-1	.	TRBJ1-3
CSARSTGNFYGYTF	TGCAGTGCTAGGTCGACAGGGAATTTCTATGGCTACACCTTC	many	TRBV20-1	TRBD1	TRBJ1-2
CATSDIGFTTDTQYF	TGTGCCACCAGTGATATCGGATTTACCACAGATACGCAGTATTTT	few	TRBV24-1	.	TRBJ2-3
CAWSSGATSEKLFF	TGTGCCTGGAGTTCGGGGGCTACAAGTGAAAAACTGTTTTTT	few	TRBV30	.	TRBJ1-4
CASSLGLLAGESYEQFF	TGTGCCAGCAGCTTAGGCCTACTAGCGGGAGAGTCTTATGAGCAGTTCTTC	.	TRBV7-6	TRBD2	TRBJ2-1
CASSLTTREQFF	TGTGCCAGCAGCTTGACTACCCGGGAGCAGTTCTTC	.	TRBV5-5	.	TRBJ2-1
CASRGWGQGGQPQHF	TGTGCCAGCAGGGGATGGGGACAGGGGGGTCAGCCCCAGCATTTT	.	TRBV6-1	TRBD1	TRBJ1-5
CASSRGQGGAFF	TGTGCCAGCAGCCGGGGACAGGGCGGAGCTTTCTTT	.	TRBV4-2	TRBD1	TRBJ1-1
CASSYARTGATYEQYF	TGTGCCAGCAGTTACGCCAGGACAGGGGCCACCTACGAGCAGTACTTC	few	TRBV6-2/TRBV6-3	TRBD1	TRBJ2-7
CSANKDRAKNIQYF	TGCAGTGCCAACAAAGATAGAGCCAAAAACATTCAGTACTTC	.	TRBV20-1	.	TRBJ2-4
CASSLRASGADNEQFF	TGTGCCAGCAGTTTAAGGGCTAGCGGGGCAGACAATGAGCAGTTCTTC	.	TRBV27	TRBD2	TRBJ2-1
CASSDTDSYGYTF	TGTGCCAGCAGTGACACGGATTCCTATGGCTACACCTTC	.	TRBV6-4	.	TRBJ1-2
CASSAQGQGSKTQYF	TGTGCCAGCAGTGCCCAGGGGCAGGGGAGTAAGACCCAGTACTTC	few	TRBV2	.	TRBJ2-5
CASSRERGGREQYF	TGTGCCAGCAGCCGGGAGCGGGGGGGGAGGGAGCAGTACTTC	few	TRBV7-2	TRBD2	TRBJ2-7
CASSHPPGVATQYF	TGTGCCAGCAGCCACCCCCCTGGTGTCGCGACCCAGTACTTC	.	TRBV28	.	TRBJ2-5
CASSSGFNSENYEQYF	TGTGCCAGCAGTTCGGGTTTCAATAGTGAGAACTACGAGCAGTACTTC	many	TRBV12-3/TRBV12-4	.	TRBJ2-7
CASSRIQDGGYTF	TGTGCCAGCAGCCGGATCCAGGACGGTGGCTACACCTTC	.	TRBV11-1	.	TRBJ1-2
CASSVEVGRPTDTQYF	TGTGCCAGCAGCGTAGAGGTTGGCAGGCCCACAGATACGCAGTATTTT	.	TRBV9	.	TRBJ2-3
CASRNLQGQFGTEAFF	TGTGCCAGCAGGAACCTACAGGGTCAGTTTGGCACTGAAGCTTTCTTT	few	TRBV6-1	.	TRBJ1-1
CASAGTGYTQYF	TGTGCCAGCGCCGGGACAGGGTATACGCAGTATTTT	many	TRBV12-3/TRBV12-4	TRBD1	TRBJ2-3
CASAPGQRYGYTF	TGTGCCAGCGCCCCGGGACAGCGCTATGGCTACACCTTC	.	TRBV12-3/TRBV12-4	TRBD1	TRBJ1-2
CASSLGGGRRPQHF	TGTGCCAGCAGCTTAGGTGGAGGTCGGAGGCCCCAGCATTTT	.	TRBV7-2	.	TRBJ1-5
CASSQGIQGSSNQPQHF	TGTGCCAGCAGCCAAGGAATCCAGGGGTCGAGCAATCAGCCCCAGCATTTT	.	TRBV3-1	.	TRBJ1-5
CASSPHRSTDNSPLHF	TGTGCCAGCAGTCCCCATAGGTCAACTGATAATTCACCCCTCCACTTT	many	TRBV27	.	TRBJ1-6
CASSDPSGQGVTGEQYF	TGTGCCAGCAGTGATCCCTCGGGACAGGGTGTTACCGGCGAGCAGTACTTC	few	TRBV25-1	TRBD1	TRBJ2-7
CASSWEYGYTF	TGCGCCAGCAGCTGGGAGTATGGCTACACCTTC	few	TRBV5-1	.	TRBJ1-2
CASSQNRGTNEKLFF	TGCGCCAGCAGCCAAAACAGGGGAACTAATGAAAAACTGTTTTTT	few	TRBV4-3	TRBD1	TRBJ1-4
CASSRPGTGTRNEQYF	TGTGCCAGCAGTCGTCCCGGGACAGGGACTCGGAACGAGCAGTACTTC	many	TRBV12-3/TRBV12-4	TRBD1	TRBJ2-7
CASRRGKTEAFF	TGTGCCAGCAGAAGAGGGAAAACTGAAGCTTTCTTT	.	TRBV6-5	.	TRBJ1-1
CASSLAGGKAYNEQFF	TGTGCCAGCAGCTTAGCAGGGGGAAAAGCCTACAATGAGCAGTTCTTC	few	TRBV7-8	.	TRBJ2-1
CASTAEVRFYEQYF	TGTGCCAGCACTGCCGAAGTCCGGTTTTACGAGCAGTACTTC	.	TRBV12-3/TRBV12-4	.	TRBJ2-7
CASSRPGGEDGYTF	TGTGCCAGCAGCCGACCAGGGGGCGAGGATGGCTACACCTTC	.	TRBV7-3	TRBD1	TRBJ1-2
CASRDGTRAGEQYF	TGTGCCAGCAGAGACGGGACAAGGGCCGGCGAGCAGTACTTC	many	TRBV12-3/TRBV12-4	.	TRBJ2-7
CASAMSESSYNEQFF	TGTGCTAGTGCCATGAGTGAGAGCTCCTACAATGAGCAGTTCTTC	few	TRBV12-5	.	TRBJ2-1
CASSQGPKRYEQYF	TGTGCCAGCAGCCAAGGCCCAAAGCGATACGAGCAGTACTTC	.	TRBV3-1	.	TRBJ2-7
CSARSGIHETQYF	TGCAGTGCTAGGTCCGGGATCCACGAGACCCAGTACTTC	.	TRBV20-1	.	TRBJ2-5